The rows below give T cell receptor beta chains drawn from one sample of a study of CD8+CD57+ T cells in acquired aplastic anemia. TCRdb called the reads again in MiXCR, with one record for every CDR3 protein. The sample gives a few hundred thousand distinct CDR3 sequences, roughly 61% of which show up once; roughly 1.2% is in the top ten. The specimen was sorted CD4+, CD8+, or CD8+CD57+ T cells (not recorded which) from PBMCs. The receptors come from a human donor with aplastic anemia. The CDR3 runs from the conserved cysteine through the conserved F or W. The D gene is left open where the match is weak. Size tells how often a clone was seen (once, few, many) or the class of an expanded clone, and some rows leave it out.

j_gene,v_gene,abundance,d_gene,CDR3aa,CDR3nt
TRBJ2-1,TRBV5-1,-,-,CASSSNGPLEYNEQFF,TGCGCCAGCAGCTCGAACGGGCCCCTGGAGTACAATGAGCAGTTCTTC
TRBJ2-7,TRBV5-1,-,TRBD2,CASSQDGTSGYEQYF,TGCGCCAGCAGCCAAGACGGGACTAGCGGCTACGAGCAGTACTTC
TRBJ2-1,TRBV29-1,-,-,CSALAESGEQFF,TGCAGCGCCCTGGCGGAGTCGGGTGAGCAGTTCTTC
TRBJ1-1,TRBV20-1,many,-,CSARSVDRMRNTEAFF,TGCAGTGCTAGATCCGTCGACAGGATGAGGAACACTGAAGCTTTCTTT
TRBJ2-1,TRBV9,once,-,CASSVEGATEQFF,TGTGCCAGCAGCGTAGAAGGTGCTACTGAGCAGTTCTTC
TRBJ1-1,TRBV7-9,many,TRBD1,CASRPWGGTGGTEAFF,TGTGCCAGCAGACCCTGGGGCGGCACAGGGGGCACTGAAGCTTTCTTT
TRBJ2-5,TRBV24-1,many,-,CATRGPSRETQYF,TGTGCCACCAGAGGCCCCAGTCGGGAGACCCAGTACTTC
TRBJ1-6,TRBV6-1,-,-,CASRAALGNSPLHF,TGTGCCAGCAGAGCAGCCCTTGGTAATTCACCCCTCCACTTT
TRBJ1-5,TRBV12-3/TRBV12-4,-,-,CAIRAGTNQETQHF,TGTGCCATCAGGGCAGGGACCAACCAAGAGACCCAGCATTTT
TRBJ2-3,TRBV2,many,TRBD2,CASSREAGGGDTQYF,TGTGCCAGCAGCAGGGAAGCGGGAGGGGGGGATACGCAGTATTTT
TRBJ1-1,TRBV10-2,-,-,CASRSGTKHTEAFF,TGCGCCAGCAGGTCCGGGACAAAACACACTGAAGCTTTCTTT
TRBJ2-3,TRBV24-1,-,-,CATSDLSGGLSTDTQYF,TGTGCCACCAGTGATTTATCCGGGGGCTTAAGCACAGATACGCAGTATTTT
TRBJ2-7,TRBV7-9,-,TRBD2,CAIRAPGLGIYEQYF,TGTGCCATCAGGGCACCGGGACTAGGGATTTACGAGCAGTACTTC
TRBJ2-1,TRBV19,-,-,CASKADSSYNEQFF,TGTGCCAGTAAGGCGGACAGCTCCTACAATGAGCAGTTCTTC
TRBJ2-7,TRBV5-1,-,TRBD1,CASSLGTGMYEQYF,TGCGCCAGCAGCCTAGGGACAGGGATGTACGAGCAGTACTTC
TRBJ1-4,TRBV7-2,-,TRBD1,CASRFSDRGGKLFF,TGTGCCAGCCGCTTCTCGGACAGGGGAGGAAAACTGTTTTTT
TRBJ2-4,TRBV11-3,-,-,CASSPGGQSGRLAKNIQYF,TGTGCCAGCAGCCCAGGGGGGCAATCCGGGAGATTAGCCAAAAACATTCAGTACTTC
TRBJ2-6,TRBV7-2,-,-,CASQTMPFANSGANVLTF,TGTGCCAGCCAAACGATGCCGTTCGCAAACTCTGGGGCCAACGTCCTGACTTTC
TRBJ2-7,TRBV7-2,-,-,CASSSEAGYEQYF,TGTGCCAGCAGCTCAGAAGCGGGTTACGAGCAGTACTTC
TRBJ1-2,TRBV3-1,many,-,CASMDSFNYGYTF,TGTGCCAGCATGGACAGTTTTAACTATGGCTACACCTTC
TRBJ1-6,TRBV6-5,-,-,CASSYSAGGSLHF,TGTGCCAGCAGTTACTCGGCCGGGGGCAGCCTCCACTTT
TRBJ2-1,TRBV9,-,TRBD2,CASSRGREAYNEQFF,TGTGCCAGCAGTCGGGGGAGGGAGGCCTACAATGAGCAGTTCTTC
TRBJ1-2,TRBV12-3/TRBV12-4,many,-,CASSFSPGGGYGYTF,TGTGCCAGCAGTTTTTCCCCGGGGGGGGGCTATGGCTACACCTTC
TRBJ2-7,TRBV7-9,-,TRBD2,CASSNPPWAGGLYEQYF,TGTGCCAGCAGCAATCCACCTTGGGCGGGAGGTTTATACGAGCAGTACTTC
TRBJ1-1,TRBV19,many,-,CASSIGGHLNTEAFF,TGTGCCAGTAGTATAGGAGGACACCTCAACACTGAAGCTTTCTTT
TRBJ1-2,TRBV29-1,-,-,CSSLEGNYGYTF,TGCAGCTCCCTGGAGGGTAACTATGGCTACACCTTC
TRBJ1-2,TRBV6-5,many,TRBD1,CASSYSRQGVYGYTF,TGTGCCAGCAGTTACTCGCGACAGGGGGTCTATGGCTACACCTTC
TRBJ2-7,TRBV7-2,-,-,CASSPDWAEQYF,TGTGCCAGCAGCCCCGACTGGGCGGAGCAGTACTTC
TRBJ2-7,TRBV3-1,once,-,CASSQVVSSYEQYF,TGTGCCAGCAGCCAAGTTGTCAGTTCCTACGAGCAGTACTTC
TRBJ2-3,TRBV20-1,many,-,CSASRQGMTDTQYF,TGCAGTGCTAGCAGGCAGGGGATGACAGATACGCAGTATTTT
TRBJ2-1,TRBV25-1,-,-,CASSAPGRGLYNEQFF,TGTGCCAGCAGTGCTCCCGGCAGGGGCCTCTACAATGAGCAGTTCTTC
TRBJ2-1,TRBV5-1,-,TRBD1,CASSPLDREKFF,TGCGCCAGCAGCCCGCTGGACAGGGAGAAGTTCTTC
TRBJ1-1,TRBV30,-,-,CAWSAGTKDKAFF,TGTGCCTGGAGTGCCGGTACAAAGGATAAGGCTTTCTTT
TRBJ1-4,TRBV20-1,few,-,CSASQGYGGKLFF,TGCAGTGCTTCCCAGGGTTACGGGGGAAAACTGTTTTTT
TRBJ2-1,TRBV20-1,few,-,CSAVVNEQFF,TGCAGTGCGGTCGTCAATGAGCAGTTCTTC
TRBJ1-1,TRBV29-1,-,-,CSVTETASGYF,TGCAGCGTTACCGAAACCGCCAGTGGGTACTTT
TRBJ1-5,TRBV3-1,many,-,CASSQMGTNQPQHF,TGTGCCAGCAGCCAAATGGGGACGAATCAGCCCCAGCATTTT
TRBJ2-2,TRBV7-9,-,-,CASSSMTGAGELFF,TGTGCCAGCAGCTCGATGACAGGAGCCGGGGAGCTGTTTTTT
TRBJ1-6,TRBV7-9,many,-,CASRSSGPSNSPLHF,TGTGCCAGCAGGTCCTCGGGACCGTCAAATTCACCCCTCCACTTT
TRBJ1-1,TRBV14,many,-,CASSQRPGVAEAFF,TGTGCCAGCAGCCAGAGGCCGGGGGTTGCTGAAGCTTTCTTT
TRBJ1-2,TRBV4-3,-,-,CASKGYDGYTF,TGCGCCAGCAAAGGGTACGATGGCTACACCTTC